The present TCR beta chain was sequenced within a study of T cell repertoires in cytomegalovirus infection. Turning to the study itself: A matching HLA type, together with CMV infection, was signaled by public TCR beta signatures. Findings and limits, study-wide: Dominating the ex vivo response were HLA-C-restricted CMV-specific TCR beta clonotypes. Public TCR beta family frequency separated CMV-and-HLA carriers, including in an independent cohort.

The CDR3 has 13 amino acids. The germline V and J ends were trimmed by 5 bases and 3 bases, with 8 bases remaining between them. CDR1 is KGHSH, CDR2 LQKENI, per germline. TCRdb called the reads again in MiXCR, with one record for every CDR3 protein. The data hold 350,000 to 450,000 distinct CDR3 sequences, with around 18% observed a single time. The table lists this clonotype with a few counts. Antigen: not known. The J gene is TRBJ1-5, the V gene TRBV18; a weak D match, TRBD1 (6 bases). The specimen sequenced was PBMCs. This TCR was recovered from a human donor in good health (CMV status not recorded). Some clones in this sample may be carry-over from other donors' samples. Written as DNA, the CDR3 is TGTGCCAGCTCAGGACAGTCCAATCAGCCCCAGCATTTT. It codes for CASSGQSNQPQHF.